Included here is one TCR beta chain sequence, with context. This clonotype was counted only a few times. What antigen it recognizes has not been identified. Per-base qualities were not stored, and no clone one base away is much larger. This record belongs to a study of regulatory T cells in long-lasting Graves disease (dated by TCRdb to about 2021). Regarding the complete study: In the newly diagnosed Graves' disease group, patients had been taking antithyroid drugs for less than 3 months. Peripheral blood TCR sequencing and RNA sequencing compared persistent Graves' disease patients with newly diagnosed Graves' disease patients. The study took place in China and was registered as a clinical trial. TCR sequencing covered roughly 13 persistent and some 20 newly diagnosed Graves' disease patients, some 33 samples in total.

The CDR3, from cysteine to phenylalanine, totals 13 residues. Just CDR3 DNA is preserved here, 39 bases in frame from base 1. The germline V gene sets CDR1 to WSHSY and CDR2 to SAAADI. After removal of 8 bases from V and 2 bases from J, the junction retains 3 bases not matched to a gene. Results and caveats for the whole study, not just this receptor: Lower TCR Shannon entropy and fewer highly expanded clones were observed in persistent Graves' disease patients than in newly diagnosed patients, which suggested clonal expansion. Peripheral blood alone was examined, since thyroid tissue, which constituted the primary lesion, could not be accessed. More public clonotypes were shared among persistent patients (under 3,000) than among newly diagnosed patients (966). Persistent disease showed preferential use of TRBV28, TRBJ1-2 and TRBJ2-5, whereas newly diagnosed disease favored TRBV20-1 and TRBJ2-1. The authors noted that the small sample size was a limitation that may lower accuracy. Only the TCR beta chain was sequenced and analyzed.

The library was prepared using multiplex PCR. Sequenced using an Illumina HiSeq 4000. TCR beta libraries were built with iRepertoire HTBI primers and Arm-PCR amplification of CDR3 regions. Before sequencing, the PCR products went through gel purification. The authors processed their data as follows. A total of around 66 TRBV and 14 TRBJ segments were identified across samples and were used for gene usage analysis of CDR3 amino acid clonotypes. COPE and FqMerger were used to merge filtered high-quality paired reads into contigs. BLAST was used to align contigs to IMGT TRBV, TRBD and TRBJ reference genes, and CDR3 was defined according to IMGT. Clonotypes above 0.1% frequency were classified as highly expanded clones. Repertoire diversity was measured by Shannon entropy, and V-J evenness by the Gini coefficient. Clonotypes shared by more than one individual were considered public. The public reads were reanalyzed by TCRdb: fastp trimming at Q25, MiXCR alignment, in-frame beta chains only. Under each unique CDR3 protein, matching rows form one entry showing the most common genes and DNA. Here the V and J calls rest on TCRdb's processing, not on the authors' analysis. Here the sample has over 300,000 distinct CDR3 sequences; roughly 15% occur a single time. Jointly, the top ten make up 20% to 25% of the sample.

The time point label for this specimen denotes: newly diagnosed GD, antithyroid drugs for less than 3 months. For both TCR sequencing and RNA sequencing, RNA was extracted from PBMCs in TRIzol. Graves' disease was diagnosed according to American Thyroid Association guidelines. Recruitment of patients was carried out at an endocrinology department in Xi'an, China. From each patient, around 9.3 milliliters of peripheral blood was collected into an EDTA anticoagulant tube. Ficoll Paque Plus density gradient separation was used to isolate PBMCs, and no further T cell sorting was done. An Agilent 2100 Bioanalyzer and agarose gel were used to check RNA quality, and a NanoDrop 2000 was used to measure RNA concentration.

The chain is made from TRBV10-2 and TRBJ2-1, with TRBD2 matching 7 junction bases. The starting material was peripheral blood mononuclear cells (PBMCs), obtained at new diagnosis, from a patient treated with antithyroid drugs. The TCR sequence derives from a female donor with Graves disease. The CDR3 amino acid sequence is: CASGDYTYNEQFF. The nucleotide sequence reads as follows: TGCGCCAGCGGGGACTACACCTACAATGAGCAGTTCTTC.